Sequencing of this T cell receptor (beta chain) was carried out in a study of T-cell memory formation after mild COVID-19. Whole-study context: Across donors, TCR clusters were largely donor specific.

Study outcomes and limitations: Pre-infection memory contained some responding clones, which suggested that cross-reactive memory had joined. Mostly located in CM and EM were contracting CD4+ clones, with contracting CD8+ clones located in EMRA.

UMIs and sample barcodes were carried by the TCR alpha and TCR beta cDNA libraries that 5'RACE produced using constant-segment primers. TCRdb used MiXCR to reprocess the 5' RACE reads, holding one entry per CDR3 protein. Of around 450,000 distinct CDR3 sequences in the sample, 20% are singletons; the top ten hold more than 8%. Only a few counts were recorded for this clonotype. Its antigen remains unidentified. The receptor was isolated from an adult woman who had mild COVID-19 (a few samples of this study predate the infection). Cell type and time point are not known. The source material was PBMCs or a T cell subset sorted from them (not recorded which).

CDR3: CASSSSGGARRTDTQYF. The CDR3 DNA reads as TGTGCCAGCAGCTCAAGCGGGGGGGCAAGGAGAACAGATACGCAGTATTTT. The rearrangement joins TRBV11-2 to TRBJ2-3; the match to TRBD2 covers 10 bases. The CDR3 has 17 residues. V trimming: 4 bases; J trimming: 3 bases; junction bases outside the gene matches: 10. Per the germline V gene, CDR1 is SGHAT and CDR2 is FQNNGV.